Each of the 7 T cell receptor beta chains below was sequenced from the same sample in a study of a mutant IDH1 vaccine in newly diagnosed glioma. The protocol was immunoSEQ multiplex PCR, while the TCRdb copy is restricted to in-frame clones and leaves out a portion. The table records 20,000 to 30,000 clones, around four fifths of them present only once. No antigens are known for them. Time point given: week 35, safety follow-up. It was 300 ug of mutant IDH1 20-mer peptide that made up each vaccine dose, given with topical imiquimod. The material sequenced was PBMCs, taken from a glioma patient whose treatment included an IDH1 peptide vaccine. All receptors derive from a young man with glioma.

The rearrangement joins TRBV20-1 to TRBJ2-7; D call uncertain. The V end lost 0 bases, the J end lost 4 bases, and 1 base lay between the germline ends. The CDR3 extends over 10 amino acids. Germline V CDR1 and CDR2: DFQATT, SNEGSKA (reference sequence). CDR3 sequence (DNA): TGCAGTGCTAGAGAGTACGAGCAGTACTTC. Translation: CSAREYEQYF.

In this sample, this clone turned up once. This chain connects TRBV19 to TRBJ1-1, with D possibly being TRBD1 (5 bases). The CDR3 is 13 residues long. The V gene lost 5 bases and the J gene lost 10 bases, with 17 bases spanning the gap. Germline V gene lookup returns CDR1 LNHDA and CDR2 SQIVND (reference sequence). The CDR3 spells CASSGTGGHLAFF. CDR3 coding DNA: TGTGCCAGTAGTGGGACCGGAGGCCATCTAGCTTTCTTT. The full variable domain, completed using reference TRBV19 and TRBJ1-1, is DGGITQSPKYLFRKEGQNVTLSCEQNLNHDAMYWYRQDPGQGLRLIYYSQIVNDFQKGDIAEGYSVSREKKESFPLTVTSAQKNPTAFYLCASSGTGGHLAFFGQGTRLTVV.

This chain connects TRBV5-1 to TRBJ2-7, with 11 bases aligning to TRBD2. CDR3 length: 18 amino acids. V gave up 0 bases and J gave up 6 bases; unmatched junction bases: 14. From germline, CDR1 is SGHRS and CDR2 YFSETQ. The chain's CDR3 is CASSLGLAGGPLESEQYF. The CDR3 DNA sequence: TGCGCCAGCAGCTTGGGGCTAGCGGGAGGCCCCCTCGAGTCCGAGCAGTACTTC.

The DNA of the CDR3 is TGCGCCAGCAGCTTGGGAATTGGTAGCTACAATGAGCAGTTCTTC. Its translation is CASSLGIGSYNEQFF. The chain couples TRBV5-1 to TRBJ2-1; D remains unclear. The V gene's germline CDR1 is SGHRS and CDR2 YFSETQ. The V and J ends lost 0 bases and 3 bases respectively, with 10 bases between them. This CDR3 spans 15 amino acids.

The chain uses TRBV7-8 and TRBJ1-3; tentative D call: TRBD1 (5 bases). Germline V gene lookup returns CDR1 SGHVS and CDR2 FQNEAQ. This CDR3 has 16 amino acids. Trimming took 2 bases from V and 0 from J, leaving 11 bases between them. CDR3 sequence: CASSLSRQISGNTIYF. In DNA, the CDR3 is TGTGCCAGCAGCTTATCACGACAGATCTCTGGAAACACCATATATTTT.

The chain is built from TRBV5-6 and TRBJ2-7; no clear D gene. Looked up from germline, CDR1 is SGHDT and CDR2 is YYEEEE. The CDR3 runs to 13 residues. V shed 9 bases and J shed 0 bases, with 13 bases lying between them. The CDR3 here is CATNAVSSYEQYF. The CDR3, as DNA: TGTGCCACTAACGCAGTAAGCTCCTACGAGCAGTACTTC.

The rearrangement joins TRBV20-1 to TRBJ2-7; D is perhaps TRBD1 (5 bases). The CDR3 consists of 11 residues. Per germline, CDR1 DFQATT and CDR2 SNEGSKA (reference sequence). Trimming removed 5 bases at V and 4 bases at J, with 9 bases between. CDR3 coding DNA: TGCAGTGCTCGGACACATTACGAGCAGTACTTC. It specifies CSARTHYEQYF.